This T cell receptor (beta chain) was sequenced during a study of T cell responses to AZD1222 COVID-19 vaccine. Study results and caveats: Donors were mostly white British, more females; clonal diversity possibly underestimated.

Points on this clone: As yet, its antigen is unknown.

Per the germline V gene, CDR1 is SGHTA and CDR2 is FQGTGA. The length of the CDR3 is 11 residues. V lost 5 bases and J lost 8, with 9 bases in between. Profiled with immunoSEQ multiplex PCR; TCRdb holds only in-frame clones, not every one. The sample lists under 150,000 clones, almost 95% occurring once. The source is an adult who received the AZD1222 COVID-19 vaccine. The source was peripheral blood, collected 28 days after the second AZD1222 dose. The chain is built from TRBV7-3 and TRBJ1-1; no firm D call. CDR3 nucleotides: TGTGCCAGCAGCGATGCGGGCGAAGCTTTCTTT. It encodes CASSDAGEAFF.